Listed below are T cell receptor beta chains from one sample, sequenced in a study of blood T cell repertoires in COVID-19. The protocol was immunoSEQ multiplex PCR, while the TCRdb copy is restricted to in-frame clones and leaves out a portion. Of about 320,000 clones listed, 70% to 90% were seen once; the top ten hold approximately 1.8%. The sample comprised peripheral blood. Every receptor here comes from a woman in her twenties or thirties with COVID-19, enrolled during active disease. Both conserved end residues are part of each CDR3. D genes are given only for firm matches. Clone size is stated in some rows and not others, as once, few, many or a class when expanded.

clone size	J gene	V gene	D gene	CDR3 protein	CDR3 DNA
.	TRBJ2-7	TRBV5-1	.	CASSISRGPYEQYF	TGCGCCAGCAGTATTAGCAGGGGTCCCTACGAGCAGTACTTC
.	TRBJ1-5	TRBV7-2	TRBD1	CASSLVQGTQPQHF	TGTGCCAGCAGCTTAGTACAGGGGACTCAGCCCCAGCATTTT
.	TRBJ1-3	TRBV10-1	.	CASSGLSSSSGNTIYF	TGCGCCAGCAGTGGACTATCATCGAGCTCTGGAAACACCATATATTTT
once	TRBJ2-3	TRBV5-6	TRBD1	CASSFSGTGNTDTQYF	TGTGCCAGCAGCTTCTCCGGGACAGGGAACACAGATACGCAGTATTTT
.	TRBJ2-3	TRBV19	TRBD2	CASSIGTSGAQYF	TGTGCCAGTAGTATAGGAACTAGCGGGGCGCAGTATTTT
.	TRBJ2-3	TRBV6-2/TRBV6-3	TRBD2	CASSHLAGVENTQYF	TGTGCCAGCAGTCATCTAGCGGGGGTCGAGAATACGCAGTATTTT
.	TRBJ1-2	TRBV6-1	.	CASSEPGWYGYTF	TGTGCCAGCAGTGAACCAGGGTGGTATGGCTACACCTTC
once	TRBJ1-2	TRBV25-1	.	CASSESGEYGYTF	TGTGCCAGCAGTGAATCCGGAGAGTATGGCTACACCTTC
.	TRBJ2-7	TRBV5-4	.	CASSLLPVPLYEQYF	TGTGCCAGCAGCTTGTTGCCAGTTCCTCTCTACGAGCAGTACTTC
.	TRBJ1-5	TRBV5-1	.	CASSFSGGNQPQHF	TGCGCCAGCAGCTTCTCAGGGGGCAATCAGCCCCAGCATTTT
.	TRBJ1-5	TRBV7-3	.	CASHRRFANQPQHF	TGTGCCAGCCATAGGAGGTTCGCCAATCAGCCCCAGCATTTT
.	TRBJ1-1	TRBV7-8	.	CASRAHRNLNTEAFF	TGTGCCAGCCGAGCTCACCGAAACCTGAACACTGAAGCTTTCTTT
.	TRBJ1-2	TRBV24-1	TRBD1	CATSDQTGVGYTF	TGTGCCACCAGTGATCAGACAGGGGTCGGCTACACCTTC
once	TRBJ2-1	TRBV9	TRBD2	CASSVVASGGYNEQFF	TGTGCCAGCAGCGTAGTGGCTAGCGGGGGGTACAATGAGCAGTTCTTC
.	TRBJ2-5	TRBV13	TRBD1	CASSLSGTGTETQYF	TGTGCCAGCAGCTTATCCGGGACAGGGACGGAGACCCAGTACTTC
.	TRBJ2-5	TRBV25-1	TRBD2	CASSEYAGGGETQYF	TGTGCCAGCAGTGAATATGCAGGCGGGGGAGAGACCCAGTACTTC
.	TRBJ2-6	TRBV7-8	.	CASSPRVGRRGLTSLGANVLTF	TGTGCCAGCAGCCCCAGGGTCGGTCGGCGGGGCCTAACTTCTCTGGGGGCCAACGTCCTGACTTTC
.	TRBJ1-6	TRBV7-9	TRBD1	CASSKTGVSPLHF	TGTGCCAGCAGCAAGACAGGGGTATCACCCCTCCACTTT
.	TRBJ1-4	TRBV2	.	CASSEDAGSGEKLFF	TGTGCCAGCAGTGAAGATGCTGGTTCGGGTGAAAAACTGTTTTTT
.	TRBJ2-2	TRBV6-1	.	CASSVPQGGNTGELFF	TGTGCCAGCAGTGTCCCCCAGGGGGGGAACACCGGGGAGCTGTTTTTT
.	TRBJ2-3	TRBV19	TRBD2	CASSIGGLAGADTQYF	TGTGCCAGTAGTATAGGCGGACTAGCGGGGGCAGATACGCAGTATTTT
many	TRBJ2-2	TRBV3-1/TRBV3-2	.	CASTIGRGDTGELFF	TGTGCCAGCACTATTGGCAGGGGCGACACCGGGGAGCTGTTTTTT